This passage covers 12 T cell receptor beta chains from one sample sequenced in a study of neoadjuvant anti-PD-1 for oral cavity cancer. Sequenced by immunoSEQ multiplex PCR; TCRdb stores in-frame clones only, minus some. The table includes some 15,000 clones, about two thirds detected once. Time point noted: after neoadjuvant nivolumab, at surgical resection. Sequenced material: PBMCs, taken after nivolumab (anti-PD-1) treatment. The receptors were gathered from a person aged 35 to 85 with oral cavity squamous cell carcinoma.

This rearrangement joins TRBV28 to TRBJ2-7; 7 bases map to TRBD1. Trimming at V came to 7 bases and at J to 2 bases, leaving 8 bases not matched to a gene. This CDR3 has 14 residues. CDR1 and CDR2 (germline): MDHEN, SYDVKM. Here the CDR3 DNA reads TGTGCCAGCACCAGGGGGACGTTAACCTACGAGCAGTACTTC. Amino acids: CASTRGTLTYEQYF.

This sequence joins TRBV19 and TRBJ1-5, with unresolved D. The CDR3 spans 15 residues. CDR1 and CDR2 from the germline V gene are LNHDA and SQIVND (reference sequence). Deletions cut 4 bases from V and 0 bases from J, with 10 bases between. The DNA of the CDR3 is TGTGCCAGTAGTACCACGCTTTATAGCAATCAGCCCCAGCATTTT. Its protein is CASSTTLYSNQPQHF.

The CDR3 nucleotides read TGTGCTAGTGGTGGGGTCGTTTCTAACTATGGCTACACCTTC. It encodes CASGGVVSNYGYTF. The chain carries TRBV12-5 and TRBJ1-2; D is unclear. The germline V gene encodes CDR1 LGHNT and CDR2 FRNRAP. The CDR3 runs 14 residues. V was shortened by 5 bases and J by 0 bases, with 10 bases between the two germline ends. The full variable domain, its missing parts supplied by reference TRBV12-5 and TRBJ1-2, is DARVTQTPRHKVTEMGQEVTMRCQPILGHNTVFWYRQTMMQGLELLAYFRNRAPLDDSGMPKDRFSAEMPDATLATLKIQPSEPRDSAVYFCASGGVVSNYGYTFGSGTRLTVV.

This clone was detected only a few times. The V call is TRBV7-9, the J call TRBJ2-3, with 8 bases matching TRBD1. The V gene end was trimmed by 0 bases and the J gene end by 5 bases; junction bases not matched to a gene: 10. The CDR3 has 17 residues. CDR1 SEHNR and CDR2 FQNEAQ come from the germline V gene (reference sequence). The CDR3 reads CASSLAAQGDIGDTQYF. CDR3 nucleotides: TGTGCCAGCAGCTTAGCGGCACAGGGGGATATTGGAGATACGCAGTATTTT.

J is TRBJ2-7 and V is TRBV30; 10 positions match TRBD1. The length of the CDR3 is 17 residues. J was trimmed by 3 bases and V by 0 bases; bases with no gene match: 11. Germline V CDR1 and CDR2: GTSNPN, SVGIG (reference sequence). CDR3 in amino acids: CAWSVEGYRDRGYEQYF. In DNA form, the CDR3 reads TGTGCCTGGAGTGTAGAGGGTTACCGGGACAGGGGCTACGAGCAGTACTTC.

The chain is built from TRBV6-6 and TRBJ1-5; tentatively, D is TRBD1 (6 bases). This CDR3 comprises 16 residues. The germline V gene encodes CDR1 MNHNY and CDR2 SVGAGI (reference sequence). The V end lost 6 bases, the J end lost 0 bases, and 15 bases lay between the germline ends. Here the CDR3 reads CASRSGQADSNQPQHF. CDR3 sequence (DNA): TGTGCCAGCAGGTCGGGACAAGCAGATAGCAATCAGCCCCAGCATTTT.

The chain joins TRBV11-2 to TRBJ2-3, with D perhaps TRBD1 (6 bases). CDR1 SGHAT and CDR2 FQNNGV come from the germline V gene. V was clipped by 3 bases and J by 7 bases, with 23 bases between them. There are 17 residues in the CDR3. The DNA of the CDR3 is TGTGCCAGCAGCTTCAACACCACAGGGCCGCTCCAGAATACGCAGTATTTT. Translated: CASSFNTTGPLQNTQYF.

The V call is TRBV30, the J call TRBJ2-1, with D possibly TRBD1 on 5 matching bases. CDR1 and CDR2 from the germline V gene are GTSNPN and SVGIG (reference sequence). The CDR3 spans 13 residues. Trimming removed 1 base at V and 12 bases at J, with 16 bases between. DNA of the CDR3: TGTGCCTGGAGTGGGGGCGCCCTACCGATGCAGTTCTTC. Protein sequence: CAWSGGALPMQFF.

This rearrangement joins TRBV10-1 to TRBJ2-1; 8 bases agree with TRBD2. The V segment lost 4 bases and the J segment 2 bases; nucleotides outside the gene matches: 4. Germline CDR1 is WNHNN and CDR2 is SYGVQD (reference sequence). The length of the CDR3 is 15 residues. In nucleotides, the CDR3 is TGCGCCAGCAGTGCCACGGGAGGGCCCTACAATGAGCAGTTCTTC. Its protein product is CASSATGGPYNEQFF.

The chain is built from TRBV5-1 and TRBJ2-7; TRBD1 aligns across 7 bases. This CDR3 comprises 14 residues. With V trimmed by 6 bases and J by 0 bases, 6 bases remained unmatched. CDR1 is SGHRS, CDR2 YFSETQ, per germline. The CDR3 loop reads CASNPGQSSYEQYF. CDR3 nucleotides: TGCGCCAGCAACCCGGGACAGTCCTCCTACGAGCAGTACTTC.

The V call is TRBV2, the J call TRBJ1-1; 7 bases are shared with TRBD1. The V gene end was trimmed by 5 bases and the J gene end by 2 bases; junction bases not matched to a gene: 5. The CDR3 length is 14 residues. Germline CDR1 SNHLY, CDR2 FYNNEI. CDR3 coding DNA: TGTGCCAGCAGTCGGGAGGGGGCTAACACTGAAGCTTTCTTT. Its translation is CASSREGANTEAFF.

The rearrangement uses TRBV6-1 and TRBJ2-3; D gene ambiguous. The CDR3 covers 13 residues. Germline loops: CDR1 MNHNS, CDR2 SASEGT. Trimming took off 2 bases at V and 1 base at J, with 4 bases between the two ends. CDR3 in amino acids: CASSEPGTDTQYF. Written as DNA, the CDR3 is TGTGCCAGCAGTGAACCGGGCACAGATACGCAGTATTTT.